These 2 T cell receptor beta chains came from one sample sequenced in a study of T cell responses to AZD1222 COVID-19 vaccine. Method: immunoSEQ multiplex PCR; TCRdb's copy keeps in-frame clones and lacks some. The table has 150,000 to 200,000 clones, more than 90% seen once. Material: peripheral blood, obtained 28 days after the second dose of the MenACWY control vaccine. The receptors derive from an adult who received the MenACWY meningococcal vaccine as a control.

The sample holds a few counts of this clone. The rearrangement joins TRBV2 to TRBJ2-7; TRBD2 is a possible D gene (5 bases). CDR1 and CDR2 from the germline V gene are SNHLY and FYNNEI. CDR3 length equals 13 residues. Trimming took 2 bases from V and 6 from J, leaving 11 bases between them. This CDR3 reads CASSEIKSGEQYF. The DNA of the CDR3 is TGTGCCAGCAGTGAAATAAAAAGCGGCGAGCAGTACTTC.

V and J are TRBV3-1 (or the pseudogene TRBV3-2) and TRBJ1-3; D is unresolved. Trimming removed 1 base at V and 1 base at J, with 5 bases between. Germline values: CDR1 LGHDT, CDR2 YNNKEL (reference sequence). The CDR3 loop spans 14 amino acids. The CDR3 reads CASSQVASGNTIYF. CDR3 coding DNA: TGTGCCAGCAGCCAAGTAGCTTCTGGAAACACCATATATTTT.